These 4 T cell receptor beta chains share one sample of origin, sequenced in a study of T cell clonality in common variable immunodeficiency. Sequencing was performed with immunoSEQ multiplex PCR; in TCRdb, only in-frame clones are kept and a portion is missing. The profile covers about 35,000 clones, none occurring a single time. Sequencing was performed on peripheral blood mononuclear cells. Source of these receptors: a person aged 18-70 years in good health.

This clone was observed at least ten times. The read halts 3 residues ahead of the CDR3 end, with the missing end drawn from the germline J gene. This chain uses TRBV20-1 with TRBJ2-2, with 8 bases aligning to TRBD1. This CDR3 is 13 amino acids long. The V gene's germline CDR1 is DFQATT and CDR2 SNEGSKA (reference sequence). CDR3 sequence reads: CSARGQGVEKLFF. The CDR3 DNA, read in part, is TGCAGTGCTCGAGGACAGGGAGTCGAAAAG.

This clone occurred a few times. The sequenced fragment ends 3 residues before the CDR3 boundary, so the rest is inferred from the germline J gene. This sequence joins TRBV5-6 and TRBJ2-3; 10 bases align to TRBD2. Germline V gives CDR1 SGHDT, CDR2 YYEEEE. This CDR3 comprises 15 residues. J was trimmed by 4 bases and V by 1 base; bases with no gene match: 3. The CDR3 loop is CASSLNGLAADTQYF. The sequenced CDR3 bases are TGTGCCAGCAGCTTGAATGGACTAGCGGCAGATACG. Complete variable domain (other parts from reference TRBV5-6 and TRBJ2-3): DAGVTQSPTHLIKTRGQQVTLRCSPKSGHDTVSWYQQALGQGPQFIFQYYEEEERQRGNFPDRFSGHQFPNYSSELNVNALLLGDSALYLCASSLNGLAADTQYFGPGTRLTVL.

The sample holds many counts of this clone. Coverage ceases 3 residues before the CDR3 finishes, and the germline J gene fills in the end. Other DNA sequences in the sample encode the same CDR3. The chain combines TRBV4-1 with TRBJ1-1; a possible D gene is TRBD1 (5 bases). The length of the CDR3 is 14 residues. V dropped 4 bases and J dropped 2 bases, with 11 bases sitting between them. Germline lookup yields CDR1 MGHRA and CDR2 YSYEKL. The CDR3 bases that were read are TGCGCCAGCAGCCCGACAGAGACAAACACTGAA. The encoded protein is CASSPTETNTE. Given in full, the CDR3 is CASSPTETNTEAFF.

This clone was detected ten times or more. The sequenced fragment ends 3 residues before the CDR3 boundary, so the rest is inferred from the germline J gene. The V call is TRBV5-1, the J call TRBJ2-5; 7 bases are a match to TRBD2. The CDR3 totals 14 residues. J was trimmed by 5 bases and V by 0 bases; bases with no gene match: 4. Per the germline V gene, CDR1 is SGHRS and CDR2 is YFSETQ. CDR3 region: CASSLAVSGETQYF. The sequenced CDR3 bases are TGCGCCAGCAGCTTGGCGGTTAGCGGGGAGACC.